Presented here are 14 T cell receptor beta chains from one specimen sequenced in a study of blood T cell repertoires in COVID-19. TCRdb's table, derived via immunoSEQ multiplex PCR, lists solely in-frame clones and lacks some. This table holds 200,000 to 250,000 clones, about 88% found once. Sequenced sample: peripheral blood. The source of these receptors is a woman between 70 and 85 years old with active or convalescent COVID-19.

This sequence joins TRBV3-1 (or the pseudogene TRBV3-2) and TRBJ2-7; TRBD1 aligns across 7 bases. Germline V lookup: CDR1 LGHDT, CDR2 YNNKEL (reference sequence). V shed 4 bases and J 6 bases; nucleotides not matched to a gene: 3. The CDR3 extends over 12 amino acids. CDR3 bases: TGTGCCAGCAGCCGACAGGGTTCCGAGCAGTACTTC. Translation: CASSRQGSEQYF.

The chain has TRBV2 and TRBJ1-2; D gene uncertain. V dropped 6 bases and J dropped 8 bases, with 13 bases sitting between them. The CDR3 covers 12 residues. The germline V gene encodes CDR1 SNHLY and CDR2 FYNNEI. The CDR3 sequence: CASRTGSEGYTF. In DNA, the CDR3 is TGTGCCAGCAGGACGGGTTCGGAGGGCTACACCTTC. Combining the CDR3 with reference TRBV2 and TRBJ1-2 gives the whole variable domain EPEVTQTPSHQVTQMGQEVILRCVPISNHLYFYWYRQILGQKVEFLVSFYNNEISEKSEIFDDQFSVERPDGSNFTLKIRSTKLEDSAMYFCASRTGSEGYTFGSGTRLTVV.

V is TRBV24-1 and J is TRBJ2-1; D is possibly TRBD1 (6 bases). Germline CDR1 is KGHDR and CDR2 is SFDVKD. Trimming removed 4 bases at V and 4 bases at J, with 16 bases between. This CDR3 region has 16 residues. In nucleotides, the CDR3 is TGTGCCACCAGTGACAGACGACAGGAACCTTACAATGAGCAGTTCTTC. The encoded protein is CATSDRRQEPYNEQFF.

This clone was observed a single time. This chain uses TRBV10-3 with TRBJ2-3; 9 bases line up with TRBD1. The germline V gene has CDR1 ENHRY and CDR2 SYGVKD. The trim removed 4 bases at V and 1 base at J, leaving 3 bases unmatched. The CDR3 covers 15 residues. The CDR3 loop is CAISGRDRGTDTQYF. The DNA for the CDR3 is TGTGCCATCAGTGGCCGGGACAGGGGCACAGATACGCAGTATTTT.

This clone was counted a single time. The chain employs TRBV3-1 (or the pseudogene TRBV3-2) and TRBJ1-1; maybe TRBD1 (5 bases). CDR1 and CDR2 (germline): LGHDT, YNNKEL (reference sequence). Trimming cost V 1 base and J 1 base, with 13 bases left between them. The CDR3 has 16 amino acids. The CDR3 reads CASSQGPPGQNTEAFF. The DNA of the CDR3 is TGTGCCAGCAGCCAAGGCCCTCCAGGACAGAACACTGAAGCTTTCTTT.

This chain joins TRBV3-1 (or the pseudogene TRBV3-2) and TRBJ2-1, with a tentative D call TRBD2 (6 bases). Germline-derived CDR1 and CDR2 are LGHDT and YNNKEL (reference sequence). The CDR3 covers 13 residues. V was cut by 5 bases and J by 10 bases, with 15 bases left in between. CDR3 sequence reads: CASSFLAEYEQFF. CDR3 bases: TGTGCCAGCAGCTTCTTAGCGGAGTACGAGCAGTTCTTC.

This sequence joins TRBV3-1 (or the pseudogene TRBV3-2) and TRBJ2-5; D ambiguous. V lost 7 bases and J 5 bases, leaving 11 bases between the germline ends. The CDR3 is made up of 12 amino acids. Germline CDR1 is LGHDT and CDR2 is YNNKEL (reference sequence). CDR3 protein: CASTPLQETQYF. The CDR3 region has the DNA TGTGCCAGCACCCCCCTGCAGGAGACCCAGTACTTC.

V usage is TRBV28 and J usage is TRBJ2-7; D is possibly TRBD1 (6 bases). V was shortened by 6 bases and J by 4 bases, with 22 bases between the two germline ends. The CDR3 is made up of 16 amino acids. Per germline, CDR1 MDHEN and CDR2 SYDVKM. CDR3 region: CASRRAVGAQAYEQYF. CDR3 DNA: TGTGCCAGCAGACGTGCTGTGGGGGCCCAGGCTTACGAGCAGTACTTC.

V and J are TRBV5-6 and TRBJ1-3; D unclear. V was cut by 4 bases and J by 4 bases, with 18 bases left in between. Germline V gene sequence: CDR1 SGHDT, CDR2 YYEEEE. The CDR3 loop spans 16 amino acids. CDR3 region: CASSLLGSQMGNTIYF. The DNA of the CDR3 is TGTGCCAGCAGCCTGCTTGGGAGTCAGATGGGAAACACCATATATTTT.

This rearrangement joins TRBV5-5 to TRBJ2-3, with 7 bases aligning to TRBD1. The CDR3 consists of 15 residues. Germline V CDR1 and CDR2: SGHKS, YYEKEE (reference sequence). V shed 0 bases and J 4 bases; nucleotides not matched to a gene: 5. DNA for the CDR3: TGTGCCAGCAGCTTGGACCCAGGGGGACCAGATACGCAGTATTTT. Amino acid sequence: CASSLDPGGPDTQYF.

The chain has TRBV5-1 and TRBJ1-5; weak D call: TRBD1 (5 bases). CDR3 length: 15 residues. Trimming left V 7 bases short and J 0 bases short, with 14 bases between. Germline V gene data show CDR1 as SGHRS and CDR2 as YFSETQ. CDR3: CASRKGSNSNQPQHF. The CDR3 DNA sequence: TGCGCCAGCCGTAAGGGGTCTAATAGCAATCAGCCCCAGCATTTT.

This chain uses TRBV5-4 with TRBJ1-1; the D is unclear. The V end lost 0 bases, the J end lost 0 bases, and 6 bases lay between the germline ends. Germline CDR1 reads SGHNT; CDR2 reads YYREEE (reference sequence). The CDR3 has 14 residues. The CDR3 DNA is TGTGCCAGCAGCTTGGAGCCCATGAACACTGAAGCTTTCTTT. Protein product: CASSLEPMNTEAFF.

The chain combines TRBV6-2 or TRBV6-3 with TRBJ2-3, with TRBD2 matching over 8 bases. Trimming at V came to 1 base and at J to 5 bases, leaving 5 bases not matched to a gene. CDR3 size: 15 residues. Germline CDR1 is MNHEY and CDR2 is SVGEGT. In DNA form, the CDR3 reads TGTGCCAGCAGTTACTTGGGACTAGGAAAAGATACGCAGTATTTT. Residues: CASSYLGLGKDTQYF.

This clone has only a few counts. The junction shows a germline mismatch at one end, possibly a read error. The V gene is TRBV13, the J gene TRBJ1-5; no reliable D call. The CDR3 is 13 amino acids. The V gene's germline CDR1 is PRHDT and CDR2 FYEKMQ (reference sequence). The CDR3 DNA sequence: TGTGCCAGCAGCTTTTATAGCGATCAGCCCCAGCATTTT. The encoded protein is CASSFYSDQPQHF.